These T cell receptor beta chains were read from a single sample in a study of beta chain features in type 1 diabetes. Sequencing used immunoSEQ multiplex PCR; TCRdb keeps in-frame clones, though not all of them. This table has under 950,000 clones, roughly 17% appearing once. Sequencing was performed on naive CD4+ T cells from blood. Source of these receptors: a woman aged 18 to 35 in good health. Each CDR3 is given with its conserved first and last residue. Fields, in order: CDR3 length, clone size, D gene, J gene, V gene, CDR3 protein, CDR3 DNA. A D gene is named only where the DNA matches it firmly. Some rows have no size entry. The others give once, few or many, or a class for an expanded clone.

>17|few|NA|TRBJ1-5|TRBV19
CASSRLGSRLGNQPQHF
TGTGCCAGTAGTAGGTTGGGCAGTAGGTTAGGCAATCAGCCCCAGCATTTT
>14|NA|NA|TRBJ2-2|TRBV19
CASEAGISTGELFF
TGTGCCAGTGAGGCGGGAATTAGCACCGGGGAGCTGTTTTTT
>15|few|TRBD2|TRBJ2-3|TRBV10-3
CAISPGLAVTDTQYF
TGTGCCATCAGTCCCGGACTAGCGGTGACAGATACGCAGTATTTT
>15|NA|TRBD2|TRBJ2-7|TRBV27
CASTMTSGSSYEQYF
TGTGCCAGCACCATGACTAGCGGCAGCTCCTACGAGCAGTACTTC
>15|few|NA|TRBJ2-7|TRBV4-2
CASSQDSDRRNEQYF
TGTGCCAGCAGCCAAGATTCGGACCGGCGGAACGAGCAGTACTTC
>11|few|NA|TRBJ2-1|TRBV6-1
CASTLRREQFF
TGTGCCAGCACCCTAAGGAGGGAGCAGTTCTTC
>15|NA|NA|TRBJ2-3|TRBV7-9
CASSLARQGQDTQYF
TGTGCCAGCAGCTTAGCCCGCCAGGGCCAAGATACGCAGTATTTT
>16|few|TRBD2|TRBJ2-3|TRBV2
CASRLTGTSDTDTQYF
TGTGCCAGCAGGCTCACCGGGACTAGCGACACAGATACGCAGTATTTT
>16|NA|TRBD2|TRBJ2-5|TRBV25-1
CASSQWGGYRQETQYF
TGTGCCAGCAGTCAATGGGGGGGATACCGCCAAGAGACCCAGTACTTC
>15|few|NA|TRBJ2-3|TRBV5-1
CASSRVQVGTDTQYF
TGCGCCAGCAGTCGGGTCCAGGTGGGCACAGATACGCAGTATTTT
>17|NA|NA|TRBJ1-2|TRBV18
CASSPGNSRTTNYGYTF
TGTGCCAGCTCACCTGGGAACAGTAGAACGACTAACTATGGCTACACCTTC
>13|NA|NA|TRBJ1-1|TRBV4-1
CASSQDRDSEAFF
TGCGCCAGCAGCCAAGATCGGGACTCAGAAGCTTTCTTT
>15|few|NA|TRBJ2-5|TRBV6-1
CASSVGPLPKETQYF
TGTGCCAGCAGTGTCGGACCTTTACCAAAAGAGACCCAGTACTTC
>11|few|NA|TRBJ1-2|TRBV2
CARNLGPGYTF
TGTGCCAGGAATCTAGGGCCCGGCTACACCTTC
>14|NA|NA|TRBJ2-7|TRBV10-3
CAISDPGRPYEQYF
TGTGCCATCAGTGATCCGGGCCGTCCGTACGAGCAGTACTTC
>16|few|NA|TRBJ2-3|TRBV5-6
CASSLGERVRTDTQYF
TGTGCCAGCAGCTTGGGGGAGCGGGTTCGCACAGATACGCAGTATTTT
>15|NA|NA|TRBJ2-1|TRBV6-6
CASSDRHPSYNEQFF
TGTGCCAGCAGTGATCGACACCCCTCCTACAATGAGCAGTTCTTC
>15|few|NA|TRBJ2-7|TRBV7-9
CASSLGQGGSYEQYF
TGTGCCAGCAGCTTAGGTCAGGGGGGGTCCTACGAGCAGTACTTC
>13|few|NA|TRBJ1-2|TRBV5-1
CASSAQDSGGYTF
TGCGCCAGCAGCGCACAGGATTCGGGAGGCTACACCTTC
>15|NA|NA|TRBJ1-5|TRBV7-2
CASSTKGSSNQPQHF
TGTGCCAGCAGCACTAAAGGGTCAAGCAATCAGCCCCAGCATTTT
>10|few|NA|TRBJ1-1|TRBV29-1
CSVDRDEAFF
TGCAGCGTTGACAGGGACGAAGCTTTCTTT
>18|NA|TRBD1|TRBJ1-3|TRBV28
CASSLSPDRDFSGNTIYF
TGTGCCAGCAGTTTATCCCCGGACAGGGATTTCTCTGGAAACACCATATATTTT
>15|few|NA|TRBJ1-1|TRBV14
CASSQEAILVTEAFF
TGTGCCAGCAGCCAAGAGGCCATACTGGTAACTGAAGCTTTCTTT
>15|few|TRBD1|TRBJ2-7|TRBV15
CATSRDLTGGYEQYF
TGTGCCACCAGCAGAGATCTCACAGGGGGTTACGAGCAGTACTTC
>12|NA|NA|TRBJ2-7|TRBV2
CASRLAAYEQYF
TGTGCCAGCAGGTTGGCGGCCTACGAGCAGTACTTC
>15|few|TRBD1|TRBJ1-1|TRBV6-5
CASSYWDRGNTEAFF
TGTGCCAGCAGTTACTGGGACAGGGGGAACACTGAAGCTTTCTTT
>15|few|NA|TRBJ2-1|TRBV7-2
CASSLALASFNEQFF
TGTGCCAGCAGCTTAGCGCTTGCTAGCTTCAATGAGCAGTTCTTC
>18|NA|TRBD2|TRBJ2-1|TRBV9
CASSDGLAGVGMYNEQFF
TGTGCCAGCAGCGACGGACTAGCGGGAGTCGGGATGTACAATGAGCAGTTCTTC
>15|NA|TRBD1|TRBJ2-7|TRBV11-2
CASSLFRDRAIEQYF
TGTGCCAGCAGCTTGTTCCGGGACAGGGCCATCGAGCAGTACTTC
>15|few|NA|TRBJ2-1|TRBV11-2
CASSLSVQAQNEQFF
TGTGCCAGCAGCTTATCCGTACAGGCACAGAATGAGCAGTTCTTC
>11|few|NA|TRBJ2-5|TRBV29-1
CSVVFIETQYF
TGCAGCGTTGTGTTCATAGAGACCCAGTACTTC
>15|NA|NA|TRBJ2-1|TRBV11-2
CASSLRPTGSNEQFF
TGTGCCAGCAGTCTACGACCGACAGGTAGTAATGAGCAGTTCTTC
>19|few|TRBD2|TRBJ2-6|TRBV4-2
CASSQEQLAGVSGANVLTF
TGTGCCAGCAGCCAAGAGCAACTAGCGGGAGTTAGTGGGGCCAACGTCCTGACTTTC
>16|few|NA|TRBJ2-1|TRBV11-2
CASSLLLKLAYNEQFF
TGTGCCAGCAGCTTATTGTTGAAGCTAGCCTACAATGAGCAGTTCTTC
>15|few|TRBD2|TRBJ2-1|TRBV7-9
CASSSGTSGYNEQFF
TGTGCCAGCAGCTCTGGGACTAGCGGTTACAATGAGCAGTTCTTC